The clone carrying this T cell receptor beta chain was seen repeatedly, ten times or more. What it binds is not known. An end of the junction does not agree with germline; a read error may underlie this. This sample was taken from a study of read filtering for tumor transcriptome and immune sequencing. Study background: Patients were 17 male and approximately 15 female, mean age 65.9 years, range roughly 45 to 85. Study-wide results and caveats: Sorted CD138-negative bone marrow cells were not purified T cells.

This library used around 400 ng RNA and molecular barcoded adaptors spanning alpha/delta and beta/gamma chains. TCRdb analysed the reads with MiXCR anew, one entry per CDR3 protein. Altogether roughly 18,000 distinct CDR3 sequences are present, about 20% being singletons, with the ten largest covering nearly 25%. Germline values: CDR1 SGHRS, CDR2 YFSETQ. This CDR3 contains 15 residues. Sample: a population of CD138-negative cells sorted from bone marrow. The chain has TRBV5-1 and TRBJ1-1; 12 nucleotides line up with TRBD1. This TCR came from a donor older than 35 with multiple myeloma. The DNA of the CDR3 is TGCGCCAGCAGCTTGTACGGGACAGGGGGCACTGAAGCTCTCTTT. Its translation: CASSLYGTGGTEALF.